This T cell receptor beta chain came from a study of blood T cell repertoires in COVID-19. Original methodology: Amplification of reference gene primers provided the estimated nucleated cell counts. Libraries were prepared by immunoSEQ multiplex PCR; TCRdb keeps only in-frame clonotypes and omits some of them. The V and J calls and clone size are taken from that table; D and trimming were inferred from the DNA. This table holds about 380,000 clones, around 87% found once. Germline CDR1 reads WSHSY; CDR2 reads SAAADI. V shed 6 bases, J shed 3 bases, and the junction held 10 bases outside the gene matches. The CDR3 has 16 amino acids.

This chain links TRBV10-2 with TRBJ1-2; 10 bases are a match to TRBD1. This clonotype originated in a man aged 18 to 29 with active or convalescent COVID-19. Material: peripheral blood. The DNA for the CDR3 is TGCGCCAGCAGCCTGACCGGGACAGGGGCGTACTATGGCTACACCTTC. This codes for CASSLTGTGAYYGYTF.